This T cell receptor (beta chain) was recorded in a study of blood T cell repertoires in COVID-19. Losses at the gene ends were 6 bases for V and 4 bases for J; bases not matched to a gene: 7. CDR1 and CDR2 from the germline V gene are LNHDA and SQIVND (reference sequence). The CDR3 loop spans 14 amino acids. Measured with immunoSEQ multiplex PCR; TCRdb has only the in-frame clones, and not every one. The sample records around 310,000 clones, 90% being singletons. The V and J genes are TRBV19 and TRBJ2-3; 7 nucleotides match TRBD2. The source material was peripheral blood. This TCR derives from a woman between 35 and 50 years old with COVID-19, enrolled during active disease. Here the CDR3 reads CASRKSGGPDTQYF. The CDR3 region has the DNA TGTGCCAGTAGGAAGTCGGGGGGACCAGATACGCAGTATTTT.